Below, 27 T cell receptor beta chains from the same sample are listed, as sequenced in a study of T cells after yellow fever vaccination (dated by TCRdb to between 2018 and 2021). Sample treatment or condition, as interpreted from the label and publication: live attenuated yellow fever vaccine strain. Library preparation employed 5' RACE. The data were produced on an Illumina NovaSeq 6000. TCRdb reprocessed the public reads (quality trimming at Q25 with fastp, clone calling with MiXCR) and kept in-frame beta chains. Every CDR3 protein is listed once, alongside the most common genes and DNA of its rows. Present in this sample are a few hundred thousand distinct CDR3 sequences, roughly 9% of which were seen just once. The leading ten clones occupy around 3.1% of the sample. This sample comprised CD4+ T cells sorted from PBMCs, obtained 5 days after the yellow fever booster vaccination. These receptors originate from a man aged 18 to 35 who received the YFV17D yellow fever vaccine.

The sample holds a few counts of this clonotype. The chain carries TRBV2 and TRBJ2-7, with D perhaps TRBD1 or TRBD2 (5 bases each). V was trimmed by 4 bases and J by 5 bases, leaving 15 bases between them. CDR3 length: 14 amino acids. Germline CDR1 SNHLY, CDR2 FYNNEI. For the CDR3, the DNA is TGTGCCAGCAGTGCTCTCCTTTGGGGGAACGAGCAGTACTTC. This sequence encodes CASSALLWGNEQYF.

This chain uses TRBV12-3 or TRBV12-4 with TRBJ2-1; the match to TRBD2 covers 15 bases. V trimming: 5 bases; J trimming: 4 bases; junction bases outside the gene matches: 9. This CDR3 is 18 amino acids long. CDR3 residues: CASSPRKGTSGGYNEQFF. The CDR3, as DNA: TGTGCCAGCAGTCCGCGTAAAGGGACTAGCGGGGGGTACAATGAGCAGTTCTTC.

This clonotype was detected many times. The chain uses TRBV7-2 and TRBJ2-3; 7 positions match TRBD2. Germline CDR1 SGHTA, CDR2 FQGNSA. The CDR3 covers 13 residues. V was clipped by 5 bases and J by 4 bases; unmatched bases: 3. CDR3 in amino acids: CASSRSGADTQYF. The CDR3 DNA reads as TGTGCCAGCAGCCGGAGCGGGGCAGATACGCAGTATTTT.

The chain uses TRBV12-3 or TRBV12-4 and TRBJ2-1, with a possible D match to TRBD2 (5 bases). V shed 4 bases and J shed 4 bases, with 14 bases lying between them. This CDR3 is built from 15 residues. CDR3 amino acids: CASSSQSGDYNEQFF. In DNA, the CDR3 is TGTGCCAGCAGTTCTCAGAGCGGAGATTACAATGAGCAGTTCTTC.

The chain has TRBV20-1 and TRBJ1-6; D remains ambiguous. CDR3 length: 15 amino acids. Germline V gives CDR1 DFQATT, CDR2 SNEGSKA (reference sequence). V was pared by 2 bases and J by 0 bases, with 8 bases between. CDR3 sequence reads: CSARPAGSYNSPLHF. DNA of the CDR3: TGCAGTGCTAGACCTGCAGGCTCCTATAATTCACCCCTCCACTTT.

In this sample, this clonotype turned up a few times. The chain has TRBV19 and TRBJ1-4; D unclear. The V and J ends lost 3 bases and 4 bases respectively, with 15 bases between them. Germline CDR1 is LNHDA and CDR2 is SQIVND (reference sequence). This CDR3 spans 16 amino acids. The DNA of the CDR3 is TGTGCCAGTAGTATCCCGGTGCCGGCGCTTAATGAAAAACTGTTTTTT. Its protein is CASSIPVPALNEKLFF.

This clonotype was observed a handful of times. The V and J genes are TRBV9 and TRBJ1-6; weak D call: TRBD1 (6 bases). Germline V gene lookup returns CDR1 SGDLS and CDR2 YYNGEE. The germline V and J ends were trimmed by 5 bases and 9 bases, with 15 bases remaining between them. The CDR3 consists of 14 residues. This CDR3 reads CASRGAGEGSPLHF. In nucleotides, the CDR3 is TGTGCCAGCAGGGGGGCAGGGGAAGGTTCACCCCTCCACTTT.

This chain links TRBV4-1 with TRBJ2-1; maybe TRBD1 (6 bases). V lost 4 bases, J lost 4 bases, and 14 bases lay in between. This CDR3 is 15 amino acids long. Germline loops: CDR1 MGHRA, CDR2 YSYEKL. The CDR3 is CASSRRDTEYNEQFF. The DNA for the CDR3 is TGCGCCAGCAGCCGACGGGACACGGAATACAATGAGCAGTTCTTC.

This clonotype was observed a handful of times. This chain joins TRBV11-1 and TRBJ2-1, with TRBD1 matching 7 bases. V was clipped by 1 base and J by 4 bases; unmatched bases: 7. The V gene's germline CDR1 is SGHAT and CDR2 FQDESV (reference sequence). This CDR3 comprises 16 residues. CDR3 DNA: TGTGCCAGCAGCTTAGTACGGGACAGAGCTTACAATGAGCAGTTCTTC. The encoded protein is CASSLVRDRAYNEQFF.

This clonotype was counted ten times or more. The chain carries TRBV6-5 and TRBJ2-3; D gene ambiguous. The CDR3 has 16 amino acids. The germline V gene has CDR1 MNHEY and CDR2 SVGAGI. V lost 0 bases and J 1 base, leaving 11 bases between the germline ends. This CDR3 is CASSYSIPVGTDTQYF. CDR3 in DNA: TGTGCCAGCAGTTACTCGATCCCGGTCGGCACAGATACGCAGTATTTT.

This clonotype was found a few times. The chain uses TRBV19 and TRBJ1-2; 7 nucleotides align to TRBD1. Germline trimming cut 7 bases from V and 8 bases from J; bases unmatched to any gene: 22. The germline gives CDR1 LNHDA, CDR2 SQIVND (reference sequence). The CDR3 is 17 residues long. DNA of the CDR3: TGTGCCAGTACCCCACCCTACTTGACAGGGCGTCCTTGGGGCTACACCTTC. It specifies CASTPPYLTGRPWGYTF. The complete variable domain, with remaining parts taken from reference TRBV19 and TRBJ1-2, reads DGGITQSPKYLFRKEGQNVTLSCEQNLNHDAMYWYRQDPGQGLRLIYYSQIVNDFQKGDIAEGYSVSREKKESFPLTVTSAQKNPTAFYLCASTPPYLTGRPWGYTFGSGTRLTVV.

This clonotype was picked up a small number of times. The genes are TRBV2 and TRBJ2-1, with 8 bases matching TRBD2. The V and J ends lost 7 bases and 10 bases, in that order; junction bases with no gene match: 12. CDR3 size: 14 residues. Looked up from germline, CDR1 is SNHLY and CDR2 is FYNNEI. CDR3 sequence: CASIRPPPSGEQFF. In nucleotides, the CDR3 is TGTGCCAGCATTCGCCCCCCCCCTAGCGGGGAGCAGTTCTTC.

V is TRBV7-6 and J is TRBJ2-2; D might be TRBD1 (5 bases). Germline CDR1 reads SGHVS; CDR2 reads FNYEAQ. Trimming pared 5 bases from V and 1 base from J, leaving 11 bases between. The CDR3 covers 15 residues. CDR3 DNA sequence: TGTGCCAGCAGCCCTCCTCAGGGGAACACCGGGGAGCTGTTTTTT. Residues: CASSPPQGNTGELFF.

This clonotype was recorded a few times. The rearrangement joins TRBV30 to TRBJ1-2; weak D call: TRBD1 (5 bases). CDR1 GTSNPN and CDR2 SVGIG come from the germline V gene (reference sequence). V gave up 5 bases and J gave up 4 bases, with 17 bases separating them. This CDR3 spans 14 amino acids. CDR3 in amino acids: CAWGRDVRSYGYTF. In DNA, the CDR3 is TGTGCCTGGGGACGGGACGTGAGATCCTATGGCTACACCTTC.

This clonotype was observed a handful of times. V usage is TRBV6-6 and J usage is TRBJ1-1; a weak D match, TRBD1 (5 bases). Germline V gene sequence: CDR1 MNHNY, CDR2 SVGAGI (reference sequence). The CDR3 sequence is 14 residues long. V was cut by 5 bases and J by 0 bases, with 10 bases left in between. The chain's CDR3 is CASSTGRVNTEAFF. The CDR3 DNA sequence: TGTGCCAGCAGTACGGGACGAGTGAACACTGAAGCTTTCTTT.

This clonotype was picked up many times. V is TRBV27 and J is TRBJ2-5, with TRBD1 matching 8 bases. V shed 0 bases, J shed 6 bases, and the junction held 6 bases outside the gene matches. CDR3 length: 15 residues. Germline assignment: CDR1 MNHEY and CDR2 SMNVEV (reference sequence). The CDR3, as DNA: TGTGCCAGCAGTTTATCCGCAGGGGGCTGGAAGACCCAGTACTTC. This translates into CASSLSAGGWKTQYF.

This clonotype occurred a few times. The gene calls are TRBV10-1 and TRBJ1-1; D is undetermined. CDR3 length: 13 amino acids. From germline, CDR1 is WNHNN and CDR2 SYGVQD (reference sequence). V shed 5 bases and J shed 1 base, with 8 bases lying between them. The chain's CDR3 is CASSPFPNTEAFF. CDR3 nucleotides: TGCGCCAGCAGTCCCTTTCCGAACACTGAAGCTTTCTTT.

The rearrangement uses TRBV20-1 and TRBJ2-3; D is unclear. Trimming took off 8 bases at V and 1 base at J, with 10 bases between the two ends. CDR1 is DFQATT and CDR2 is SNEGSKA in the germline V gene (reference sequence). This CDR3 is built from 12 residues. The CDR3 sequence is CSPKRRTDTQYF. In DNA, the CDR3 is TGCAGTCCAAAGCGCCGCACAGATACGCAGTATTTT.

The chain links TRBV7-2 to TRBJ2-1; tentatively, D is TRBD1 (6 bases). V lost 4 bases to trimming and J lost 9 bases, with 10 bases between them. The CDR3 loop spans 12 amino acids. Germline CDR1 is SGHTA and CDR2 is FQGNSA. The CDR3 loop reads CASSSQGIEQFF. For the CDR3, the DNA is TGTGCCAGCAGCTCACAGGGCATTGAGCAGTTCTTC.

The table lists this clonotype with a few counts. This rearrangement joins TRBV4-1 to TRBJ1-2; the match to TRBD1 covers 7 bases. Germline lookup yields CDR1 MGHRA and CDR2 YSYEKL. The CDR3 loop spans 13 amino acids. Trimming removed 7 bases from V and 2 bases from J; junction bases left unmatched: 4. The CDR3 nucleotides read TGCGCCAGCAAACAGGGGACAAACTATGGCTACACCTTC. Protein product: CASKQGTNYGYTF.

This clonotype came up a few times. The chain combines TRBV7-8 with TRBJ1-5; D is uncertain. This CDR3 has 12 residues. Trimming removed 5 bases from V and 9 bases from J, with 11 bases in between. CDR1 is SGHVS and CDR2 is FQNEAQ in the germline V gene. CDR3 DNA: TGTGCCAGCAGCCCAACCGGTCGGCCCCAGCATTTT. Protein product: CASSPTGRPQHF.

The table lists this clonotype with many counts. The DNA for the CDR3 is TGTGCCAGCAGCACGGAGCGATATGGCTACACCTTC. This codes for CASSTERYGYTF. The V and J genes are TRBV28 and TRBJ1-2; D call uncertain. The germline CDR1 and CDR2 sequences are MDHEN and SYDVKM. The CDR3 sequence is 12 residues long. Between the trimmed V and J ends, which lost 6 bases and 5 bases, there was a span of 10 bases.

In its sample, this clonotype was seen a few times. The chain uses TRBV3-1 and TRBJ1-2; D is unresolved. Trimming took 4 bases from V and 4 from J, leaving 16 bases between them. The length of the CDR3 is 15 residues. Germline CDR1 is LGHDT and CDR2 is YNNKEL (reference sequence). CDR3 residues: CASSPDSDYVYGYTF. In nucleotides, the CDR3 is TGTGCCAGCAGCCCCGACTCGGACTATGTCTATGGCTACACCTTC.

V is TRBV11-2 and J is TRBJ2-3; weak D call: TRBD2 (6 bases). The V gene's germline CDR1 is SGHAT and CDR2 FQNNGV. The CDR3 is 16 amino acids. Trimming stripped 3 bases from V and 4 bases from J, with 17 bases between. The CDR3 loop reads CASSFRSLRGADTQYF. CDR3 DNA sequence: TGTGCCAGCAGCTTTCGAAGCTTGCGGGGAGCAGATACGCAGTATTTT.

The rearrangement links TRBV29-1 to TRBJ1-6, with a weak D call TRBD1 (6 bases). V was trimmed by 7 bases and J by 3 bases, leaving 10 bases between them. The CDR3 sequence is 13 residues long. Germline CDR1 SQVTM, CDR2 ANQGSEA. In DNA, the CDR3 is TGCAGCGCTCAGGACAGCTATAATTCACCCCTCCACTTT. Its protein is CSAQDSYNSPLHF.

This clonotype has just a few counts. The chain uses TRBV7-3 and TRBJ2-5; D may be TRBD1 (6 bases). This CDR3 has 12 residues. Trimming shortened V by 4 bases and J by 7 bases, and 10 bases separated the two germline ends. Germline values: CDR1 SGHTA, CDR2 FQGTGA. DNA for the CDR3: TGTGCCAGCAGCTCTCCGACAGGGACCCAGTACTTC. Its translation: CASSSPTGTQYF.

This clonotype showed up just a few times. V usage is TRBV19 and J usage is TRBJ1-6, with D perhaps TRBD1 (6 bases). Trimming took off 10 bases at V and 9 bases at J, with 19 bases between the two ends. This CDR3 is 14 amino acids long. Germline-derived CDR1 and CDR2 are LNHDA and SQIVND (reference sequence). The CDR3 bases are TGTGCCACCCCCACAGGGAAGGCTATTTCACCCCTCCACTTT. Amino acid sequence: CATPTGKAISPLHF.